Below are 11 T cell receptor beta chains sequenced from a single sample in a study of blood T cells in healthy people across ages. Next came a second PCR, run for about 7 to 12 cycles, which used a sample-barcoded 5' primer along with a J-beta primer mix. MiXCR, applied by TCRdb to the 5' RACE reads, yields one record per CDR3 protein. The sample holds some 320,000 distinct CDR3 sequences, less than 30% seen once. The sequencing sample was made of blood. The receptors were sampled from a woman between 65 and 79 years old in good health.

Only a few counts were recorded for this clonotype. The chain is built from TRBV5-1 and TRBJ1-5, with 8 bases lining up with TRBD1. After removal of 1 base from V and 5 bases from J, the junction contained 5 bases not matched to a gene. Germline assignment: CDR1 SGHRS and CDR2 YFSETQ. This CDR3 is built from 15 residues. The CDR3 nucleotides read TGCGCCAGCAGCTTGACTACAGGGGGGGATCAGCCCCAGCATTTT. It encodes CASSLTTGGDQPQHF. The full variable domain, with the rest looked up from reference TRBV5-1 and TRBJ1-5, is KAGVTQTPRYLIKTRGQQVTLSCSPISGHRSVSWYQQTPGQGLQFLFEYFSETQRNKGNFPGRFSGRQFSNSRSEMNVSTLELGDSALYLCASSLTTGGDQPQHFGDGTRLSIL.

Only a few counts were recorded for this clonotype. The V gene is TRBV15, the J gene TRBJ1-2; D possibly corresponds to TRBD1 (6 bases). V lost 3 bases to trimming and J lost 7 bases, with 15 bases between them. This CDR3 contains 14 residues. CDR1 LNHNV and CDR2 YYDKDF come from the germline V gene (reference sequence). The DNA for the CDR3 is TGTGCCACCAGCAGGGACAGAGGGGCTATTGGCTACACCTTC. Translation: CATSRDRGAIGYTF.

The rearrangement uses TRBV20-1 and TRBJ2-3; tentatively, D is TRBD2 (6 bases). CDR3 length equals 15 residues. CDR1 DFQATT and CDR2 SNEGSKA come from the germline V gene (reference sequence). Trimming removed 0 bases at V and 0 bases at J, with 10 bases between. The CDR3 here is CSARETRPSTDTQYF. Here the CDR3 DNA reads TGCAGTGCTAGAGAGACTAGGCCTAGCACAGATACGCAGTATTTT.

This rearrangement joins TRBV7-2 to TRBJ1-2; 10 bases are a match to TRBD1. There are 14 residues in the CDR3. Trimming at V came to 5 bases and at J to 6 bases, leaving 6 bases not matched to a gene. CDR1 is SGHTA and CDR2 is FQGNSA in the germline V gene. The CDR3 DNA reads TGTGCCAGCAGCGCCACCGGGACAGGGGATGGCTACACCTTC. This sequence encodes CASSATGTGDGYTF. Based on the CDR3 plus reference TRBV7-2 and TRBJ1-2, the full variable domain is GAGVSQSPSNKVTEKGKDVELRCDPISGHTALYWYRQSLGQGLEFLIYFQGNSAPDKSGLPSDRFSAERTGGSVSTLTIQRTQQEDSAVYLCASSATGTGDGYTFGSGTRLTVV.

The chain employs TRBV20-1 and TRBJ2-5; 11 bases agree with TRBD1. The V and J ends lost 2 bases and 0 bases, in that order; junction bases with no gene match: 8. The V gene's germline CDR1 is DFQATT and CDR2 SNEGSKA (reference sequence). This CDR3 has 17 residues. Here the CDR3 DNA reads TGCAGTGCTAGAACCCCCGGGACAGGGGGTTACCAAGAGACCCAGTACTTC. It translates to CSARTPGTGGYQETQYF.

The rearrangement joins TRBV11-1 to TRBJ2-7; the match to TRBD1 covers 7 bases. Trimming took 4 bases from V and 3 from J; bases not matched to a gene: 3. The CDR3 totals 13 residues. Germline V lookup: CDR1 SGHAT, CDR2 FQDESV (reference sequence). The chain's CDR3 is CASSWDSNYEQYF. The CDR3 coding sequence is TGTGCCAGCAGCTGGGACAGCAACTACGAGCAGTACTTC. Using reference TRBV11-1 and TRBJ2-7 for the parts outside the CDR3, the full variable domain is EAEVAQSPRYKITEKSQAVAFWCDPISGHATLYWYRQILGQGPELLVQFQDESVVDDSQLPKDRFSAERLKGVDSTLKIQPAELGDSAMYLCASSWDSNYEQYFGPGTRLTVT.

The CDR3 DNA reads as TGTGCCAGCAGGGATACCACAGGGGGCAATGAGCAGTTCTTC. Translation: CASRDTTGGNEQFF. V gene TRBV12-3 or TRBV12-4 combines with J gene TRBJ2-1, with 8 bases lining up with TRBD1. V lost 6 bases and J lost 6; bases outside the gene matches: 7. The CDR3 has 14 residues.

A note on this clonotype: This may come from a read error, since a much larger clone is one base off. The V and J genes are TRBV12-3 or TRBV12-4 and TRBJ2-3, with 7 bases lining up with TRBD2. The CDR3 extends over 14 amino acids. The CDR3 loop reads CASRPSGSTDAQYF. The CDR3 nucleotides read TGTGCCAGCAGGCCTAGCGGAAGCACAGATGCGCAGTATTTT.

V gene TRBV5-1 combines with J gene TRBJ2-1, with a possible D match to TRBD2 (6 bases). This CDR3 spans 15 amino acids. Germline CDR1 SGHRS, CDR2 YFSETQ. V was trimmed by 4 bases and J by 0 bases, leaving 11 bases between them. The CDR3 spells CASSTGLLSYNEQFF. The CDR3 bases are TGCGCCAGCAGCACGGGACTCCTCTCCTACAATGAGCAGTTCTTC.

This chain joins TRBV2 and TRBJ1-1; TRBD1 agrees at 9 bases. The CDR3 is made up of 15 amino acids. The germline V gene has CDR1 SNHLY and CDR2 FYNNEI. V was pared by 5 bases and J by 1 base, with 5 bases of the junction left unmatched. CDR3 region: CASSPGDRANTEAFF. The CDR3 DNA reads TGTGCCAGCAGTCCTGGGGACAGGGCGAACACTGAAGCTTTCTTT.

CDR3 sequence: CASSYPDGTGNTIYF. CDR3 bases: TGTGCCAGCAGTTATCCTGACGGCACTGGAAACACCATATATTTT. The chain carries TRBV28 and TRBJ1-3; D uncertain. Germline V gene sequence: CDR1 MDHEN, CDR2 SYDVKM. This CDR3 comprises 15 residues. V was shortened by 4 bases and J by 2 bases, with 12 bases between the two germline ends.